This T cell receptor (beta chain) was retrieved from a study of CD8+CD57+ T cells in acquired aplastic anemia. Selection for sequencing was limited to patients who had shown CD8+CD57+ cell expansion by flow cytometry. Patients uniformly had severe acquired aplastic anemia. A remark on this clonotype: Its antigen is as yet unknown.

Germline lookup yields CDR1 SGHRS and CDR2 YFSETQ. The CDR3 sequence is 14 residues long. The V end was cut by 4 bases, the J end by 12 bases, with 20 bases between. CDR3 and TCR beta VDJ profiling relied on a genomic DNA template. TCRdb analysed the reads with MiXCR anew, one entry per CDR3 protein. The table includes just over 450,000 distinct CDR3 sequences, more than 25% detected once. Broader study findings: Patients shared some 30 CD8+ CDR3 sequences with controls.

V is TRBV5-1 and J is TRBJ1-3; D unclear. The specimen sequenced was sorted CD4+, CD8+, or CD8+CD57+ T cells (not recorded which) from PBMCs. This TCR was recovered from a human donor with aplastic anemia. In nucleotides, the CDR3 is TGCGCCAGCAGCCCTGGTCCCGTGGGGTTTGGCATATATTTT. It encodes CASSPGPVGFGIYF.